This TCR beta chain was documented in a study of blood T cell repertoires in COVID-19. Study information: Samples came from the United States, Italy and Spain, spanning acute and convalescent COVID-19. Sources were T cells, B-cell-depleted T cells, or PBMCs; the material itself was cDNA or gDNA.

V was shortened by 7 bases and J by 0 bases, with 15 bases between the two germline ends. The CDR3 has 15 residues. Germline V gene lookup returns CDR1 SQVTM and CDR2 ANQGSEA. Here immunoSEQ multiplex PCR was the method, and the copy in TCRdb shows in-frame clones only, minus some. This sample has about 180,000 clones, with about nine tenths found just once. The sequence derives from a woman aged 25 to 39 with acute or convalescent COVID-19. The sample consisted of peripheral blood. V is TRBV29-1 and J is TRBJ2-2, with a weak D call TRBD1 (5 bases). The CDR3 region has the DNA TGCAGCGCTACTGAGACAGCGCCGAACACCGGGGAGCTGTTTTTT. Encoded protein: CSATETAPNTGELFF.